These 20 T cell receptor beta chains were all obtained from the same sample, sequenced in a study of identical twins. TCRdb re-called the 5' RACE reads through MiXCR, storing one row per CDR3 protein. The sample comprises about 520,000 distinct CDR3 sequences, roughly a fifth of which are singletons, and 0.91% rests with the top ten. The same sample was also studied in work on T cells expressing NK-cell markers.

Specimen: CD4+ T cells sorted from blood. These TCRs come from a young woman in good health.

The V gene is TRBV11-3, the J gene TRBJ2-1, with 11 positions matching TRBD2. This CDR3 has 17 residues. Trimming cost V 6 bases and J 4 bases; bases outside gene matches: 11. Germline loops: CDR1 SGHNT, CDR2 YENEEA. CDR3 loop: CASRSAGLAEKYNEQFF. The CDR3 nucleotides read TGTGCCAGCAGGTCCGCGGGACTAGCGGAGAAATACAATGAGCAGTTCTTC.

This chain uses TRBV20-1 with TRBJ2-3; 9 nucleotides line up with TRBD2. Per germline, CDR1 DFQATT and CDR2 SNEGSKA (reference sequence). This CDR3 is 15 amino acids long. The J segment lost 6 bases and the V segment lost 0 bases, leaving 7 bases of the junction unmatched. The CDR3 coding sequence is TGCAGTGCTAGAGATAAGAGCGGGGGGCGGGATACGCAGTATTTT. This translates into CSARDKSGGRDTQYF.

This clonotype turned up a few times. CDR3 bases: TGTGCCAGCAGCGTAGGAGGGACTACCCTCACCGGGGAGCTGTTTTTT. As protein: CASSVGGTTLTGELFF. This rearrangement joins TRBV9 to TRBJ2-2; the match to TRBD2 covers 7 bases. Germline values: CDR1 SGDLS, CDR2 YYNGEE. V dropped 0 bases and J dropped 4; count of bases not matched to a gene: 6. The CDR3 consists of 16 residues.

This clonotype was seen a few times. The V call is TRBV29-1, the J call TRBJ2-1; D is possibly TRBD1 (5 bases). The CDR3 spans 12 residues. V lost 3 bases, J lost 3 bases, and 6 bases lay in between. The germline V gene has CDR1 SQVTM and CDR2 ANQGSEA. The CDR3 reads CSVDRVYNEQFF. The CDR3 DNA sequence: TGCAGCGTTGACAGGGTCTACAATGAGCAGTTCTTC.

The genes are TRBV20-1 and TRBJ2-3; 7 nucleotides align to TRBD2. The J segment lost 4 bases and the V segment lost 3 bases, leaving 4 bases of the junction unmatched. This CDR3 contains 13 residues. CDR1 is DFQATT, CDR2 SNEGSKA, per germline (reference sequence). This chain's CDR3 is CSARREWADTQYF. The CDR3 nucleotides read TGCAGTGCTAGGCGGGAGTGGGCAGATACGCAGTATTTT.

There are a few counts of this clonotype. The chain links TRBV27 to TRBJ1-5; D ambiguous. V was cut by 5 bases and J by 6 bases, with 20 bases left in between. The CDR3 sequence is 16 residues long. CDR1 is MNHEY and CDR2 is SMNVEV in the germline V gene (reference sequence). CDR3 sequence: CASSPKSGAVGQPQHF. The CDR3 DNA sequence: TGTGCCAGCAGTCCTAAGTCGGGAGCGGTCGGTCAGCCCCAGCATTTT.

This clonotype was seen a handful of times. The gene calls are TRBV12-3 or TRBV12-4 and TRBJ1-1, with no clear D. CDR3 size: 12 residues. The germline V and J ends were trimmed by 6 bases and 3 bases, with 8 bases remaining between them. The CDR3 spells CASSPADTEAFF. CDR3 DNA: TGTGCCAGCAGCCCCGCGGACACTGAAGCTTTCTTT.

The gene calls are TRBV5-1 and TRBJ2-4, with D possibly TRBD2 on 5 matching bases. V was trimmed by 2 bases and J by 10 bases, leaving 19 bases between them. Germline values: CDR1 SGHRS, CDR2 YFSETQ. The CDR3 is 15 amino acids. The CDR3 coding sequence is TGCGCCAGCAGCTTCGAATTATCGGGGAGAATTATTCAGTACTTC. This sequence encodes CASSFELSGRIIQYF.

The V and J genes are TRBV7-2 and TRBJ2-7; a possible D gene is TRBD2 (5 bases). Germline V gives CDR1 SGHTA, CDR2 FQGNSA. V was cut by 5 bases and J by 1 base, with 12 bases left in between. The CDR3 length is 14 residues. In DNA, the CDR3 is TGTGCCAGCAGCCAAGGAGGTCGTTCCTACGAGCAGTACTTC. The encoded protein is CASSQGGRSYEQYF.

V is TRBV7-2 and J is TRBJ2-7; 7 bases map to TRBD1. Trimming at V came to 0 bases and at J to 2 bases, leaving 4 bases not matched to a gene. The CDR3 runs to 15 residues. Germline CDR1 SGHTA, CDR2 FQGNSA. CDR3 sequence (DNA): TGTGCCAGCAGCTTAGCCCCACAGGGGACCTACGAGCAGTACTTC. It translates to CASSLAPQGTYEQYF.

V usage is TRBV20-1 and J usage is TRBJ1-5; 9 bases fit TRBD1. The CDR3 loop spans 13 amino acids. Germline V gene data show CDR1 as DFQATT and CDR2 as SNEGSKA (reference sequence). After removal of 4 bases from V and 6 bases from J, the junction contained 4 bases not matched to a gene. CDR3 in amino acids: CSAKQGAVQPQHF. CDR3 in DNA: TGCAGTGCTAAACAGGGGGCGGTTCAGCCCCAGCATTTT.

This clonotype was detected many times. This chain joins TRBV5-6 and TRBJ2-3, with D tentatively TRBD2 (6 bases). This CDR3 spans 15 amino acids. Germline CDR1 is SGHDT and CDR2 is YYEEEE. The V gene lost 4 bases and the J gene lost 2 bases, with 14 bases spanning the gap. The CDR3 nucleotides read TGTGCCAGCAGCCGTTTTAGCGGATTCACAGATACGCAGTATTTT. Amino acids: CASSRFSGFTDTQYF.

The chain combines TRBV9 with TRBJ2-7; tentatively, D is TRBD2 (5 bases). V lost 4 bases to trimming and J lost 7 bases, with 12 bases between them. CDR3 size: 12 residues. The germline CDR1 and CDR2 sequences are SGDLS and YYNGEE. Here the CDR3 DNA reads TGTGCCAGCAGCCCCGGGCCGGGGGAGCAGTACTTC. Protein product: CASSPGPGEQYF.

Comments on this clonotype: A read error is possible here, since a much larger clone lies one base away. The chain couples TRBV7-9 to TRBJ1-5; no definite D call. Germline V gene sequence: CDR1 SEHNR, CDR2 FQNEAQ (reference sequence). Trimming removed 3 bases at V and 5 bases at J, with 5 bases between. The length of the CDR3 is 12 residues. CDR3 DNA: TGTGCCAGCAGCTTCACGGATCAGCCCCAGCATTTT. The encoded protein is CASSFTDQPQHF.

The gene calls are TRBV10-1 and TRBJ2-3; D not resolved. The CDR3 runs 12 residues. Germline CDR1 and CDR2: WNHNN and SYGVQD (reference sequence). V lost 3 bases to trimming and J lost 3 bases, with 4 bases between them. CDR3 in DNA: TGCGCCAGCAGTGACAAAACAGATACGCAGTATTTT. It is translated as CASSDKTDTQYF.

This clonotype was picked up a small number of times. The chain couples TRBV7-9 to TRBJ1-2; D not certain. The germline gives CDR1 SEHNR, CDR2 FQNEAQ (reference sequence). The V end lost 3 bases, the J end lost 14 bases, and 13 bases lay between the germline ends. This CDR3 spans 11 amino acids. In DNA form, the CDR3 reads TGTGCCAGCAGCTTTTCTTATTTGCCGACCTTC. As protein: CASSFSYLPTF.

This clonotype appeared many times. This sequence joins TRBV20-1 and TRBJ2-7, with 9 bases identical to TRBD2. This CDR3 has 16 residues. The junction had 14 bases not matched to a gene; V was cut back by 5 bases and J by 3 bases. CDR1 and CDR2 (germline): DFQATT, SNEGSKA (reference sequence). Here the CDR3 reads CSALPTTGTSYYEQYF. The CDR3 DNA reads as TGCAGTGCTCTCCCGACCACCGGGACTAGCTACTACGAGCAGTACTTC.

The gene calls are TRBV7-8 and TRBJ2-1, with a weak D call TRBD1 (6 bases). V lost 4 bases and J lost 8, with 21 bases in between. The CDR3 is 16 residues long. Germline loops: CDR1 SGHVS, CDR2 FQNEAQ. CDR3 sequence: CASSSPTGLHGHEQFF. CDR3 bases: TGTGCCAGCAGCTCGCCGACAGGCCTCCATGGGCATGAGCAGTTCTTC.

This clonotype has more than one count but fewer than ten. The CDR3 spells CASSALAGGPLTGELFF. The CDR3 coding sequence is TGTGCCAGCAGTGCGCTAGCGGGAGGGCCGCTGACCGGGGAGCTGTTTTTT. The genes are TRBV6-1 and TRBJ2-2, with 12 bases that match TRBD2. The CDR3 covers 17 residues. Losses at the gene ends were 4 bases for V and 5 bases for J; bases not matched to a gene: 8. Germline CDR1 reads MNHNS; CDR2 reads SASEGT.

This clonotype was seen a handful of times. The V gene is TRBV10-3, the J gene TRBJ2-5, with 7 positions matching TRBD2. The CDR3 sequence is 13 residues long. With V trimmed by 7 bases and J by 2 bases, 4 bases remained unmatched. From germline, CDR1 is ENHRY and CDR2 SYGVKD. CDR3 protein: CAINSAGQETQYF. The CDR3 DNA is TGTGCCATCAACTCAGCGGGGCAAGAGACCCAGTACTTC.